The 21 T cell receptor beta chains in this list originate from one sample, sequenced in a study of shared clonotypes between healthy human individuals. TCRdb's table, derived via immunoSEQ multiplex PCR, lists solely in-frame clones and lacks some. This table holds roughly 2,500,000 clones, roughly 93% found once. The sample was naive CD4+ T cells from PBMCs. Described subset: CD45RA+ positively selected. These receptors all come from a man aged 18 to 29 in good health. Some clones in this sample may be carry-over from other donors' samples.

V usage is TRBV18 and J usage is TRBJ1-5; D possibly corresponds to TRBD1 (5 bases). This CDR3 has 15 residues. Trimming left V 8 bases short and J 3 bases short, with 17 bases between. Germline V lookup: CDR1 KGHSH, CDR2 LQKENI. This CDR3 is CASQRTRGINQPQHF. In nucleotides, the CDR3 is TGTGCCAGCCAACGAACGCGGGGCATCAATCAGCCCCAGCATTTT.

On this clone: This same CDR3 is encoded by further DNA sequences in the sample. The chain has TRBV5-1 and TRBJ2-5; D is unresolved. Trimming stripped 0 bases from V and 1 base from J, with 7 bases between. The length of the CDR3 is 14 residues. Germline V CDR1 and CDR2: SGHRS, YFSETQ. The DNA for the CDR3 is TGCGCCAGCAGCTTGGCTCCAGGCCAAGAGACCCAGTACTTC. As protein: CASSLAPGQETQYF. The full variable domain, completed using reference TRBV5-1 and TRBJ2-5, is KAGVTQTPRYLIKTRGQQVTLSCSPISGHRSVSWYQQTPGQGLQFLFEYFSETQRNKGNFPGRFSGRQFSNSRSEMNVSTLELGDSALYLCASSLAPGQETQYFGPGTRLLVL.

V is TRBV9 and J is TRBJ1-2; D may be TRBD1 (5 bases). The germline gives CDR1 SGDLS, CDR2 YYNGEE. The CDR3 loop spans 18 amino acids. Trimming shortened V by 3 bases and J by 8 bases, and 29 bases separated the two germline ends. DNA for the CDR3: TGTGCCAGCAGCGGAACCCGAACTCGGGGCTGGGAGGTGCGAGGCTACACCTTC. Translated, it gives CASSGTRTRGWEVRGYTF.

The chain joins TRBV4-1 to TRBJ2-1; 12 nucleotides agree with TRBD2. From germline, CDR1 is MGHRA and CDR2 YSYEKL. The CDR3 is made up of 19 amino acids. V lost 4 bases and J lost 10; bases outside the gene matches: 20. This CDR3 is CASSLGLAGTSVILREQFF. The DNA of the CDR3 is TGCGCCAGCAGCCTCGGACTAGCGGGAACATCGGTTATTTTACGGGAGCAGTTCTTC.

The V gene is TRBV7-9, the J gene TRBJ2-1; D not resolved. The CDR3 has 16 residues. CDR1 SEHNR and CDR2 FQNEAQ come from the germline V gene (reference sequence). V lost 7 bases to trimming and J lost 1 base, with 17 bases between them. The CDR3 sequence: CASTSRALGSYNEQFF. The CDR3 DNA sequence: TGTGCCAGCACCTCACGGGCCCTGGGGTCCTACAATGAGCAGTTCTTC. Complete variable domain (other parts from reference TRBV7-9 and TRBJ2-1): DTGVSQNPRHKITKRGQNVTFRCDPISEHNRLYWYRQTLGQGPEFLTYFQNEAQLEKSRLLSDRFSAERPKGSFSTLEIQRTEQGDSAMYLCASTSRALGSYNEQFFGPGTRLTVL.

V is TRBV28 and J is TRBJ1-1; no reliable D call. The CDR3 consists of 15 residues. Germline V gene lookup returns CDR1 MDHEN and CDR2 SYDVKM. V was cut by 9 bases and J by 2 bases, with 19 bases left in between. In nucleotides, the CDR3 is TGTGCCAGTTTAGGGCGGGCCCGGGGTAACACTGAAGCTTTCTTT. Translated, it gives CASLGRARGNTEAFF.

This chain links TRBV7-7 with TRBJ2-3, with D maybe TRBD2 (6 bases). Trimming removed 3 bases at V and 6 bases at J, with 10 bases between. Per germline, CDR1 SSHAT and CDR2 FNYEAQ (reference sequence). The CDR3 is 13 amino acids. CDR3 residues: CASSFFGGDTQYF. The CDR3 region has the DNA TGTGCCAGCAGCTTTTTCGGAGGGGATACGCAGTATTTT.

This clone was seen just once. The J gene is TRBJ1-2, the V gene TRBV28; D is unclear. V was shortened by 7 bases and J by 4 bases, with 4 bases between the two germline ends. The CDR3 is made up of 10 amino acids. Germline V gives CDR1 MDHEN, CDR2 SYDVKM. As DNA, the CDR3 is TGTGCCAGCAAGGGCTATGGCTACACCTTC. Protein product: CASKGYGYTF.

The V call is TRBV27, the J call TRBJ1-2; TRBD1 agrees at 7 bases. The germline gives CDR1 MNHEY, CDR2 SMNVEV (reference sequence). This CDR3 comprises 14 residues. The junction had 8 bases not matched to a gene; V was cut back by 5 bases and J by 5 bases. The CDR3 region has the DNA TGTGCCAGCAGTGCCTTAACAGGGGTTTATGGCTACACCTTC. Its protein is CASSALTGVYGYTF.

The chain is built from TRBV5-1 and TRBJ1-3; D not resolved. CDR3 size: 13 residues. CDR1 is SGHRS and CDR2 is YFSETQ in the germline V gene. V lost 1 base and J 4 bases, leaving 6 bases between the germline ends. The DNA for the CDR3 is TGCGCCAGCAGCTTGTTCCCAGGAAACACCATATATTTT. Its protein product is CASSLFPGNTIYF.

This rearrangement joins TRBV5-5 to TRBJ2-7; 8 nucleotides line up with TRBD1. This CDR3 has 15 residues. The germline gives CDR1 SGHKS, CDR2 YYEKEE (reference sequence). V was pared by 2 bases and J by 0 bases, with 4 bases of the junction left unmatched. The CDR3 DNA follows: TGTGCCAGCAGCTTTGGGACAGGTTACTCCTACGAGCAGTACTTC. It yields the protein CASSFGTGYSYEQYF.

This clone showed up just a few times. The rearrangement joins TRBV20-1 to TRBJ1-1; no firm D call. The CDR3 has 11 amino acids. Germline V gene lookup returns CDR1 DFQATT and CDR2 SNEGSKA (reference sequence). Here the CDR3 reads CSYTSNTEAFF. The CDR3 bases are TGCAGCTATACATCGAACACTGAAGCTTTCTTT.

The chain uses TRBV7-8 and TRBJ2-5; possibly TRBD1 for D (6 bases). The CDR3 contains 17 residues. Germline CDR1 is SGHVS and CDR2 is FQNEAQ. Trimming removed 2 bases from V and 5 bases from J, with 21 bases in between. CDR3 nucleotides: TGTGCCAGCAGCTTATACAGGGTCAGCGGATTCCGGGAGACCCAGTACTTC. Its protein product is CASSLYRVSGFRETQYF.

The V call is TRBV5-4, the J call TRBJ2-3; 9 nucleotides line up with TRBD1. The CDR3 has 15 amino acids. Germline values: CDR1 SGHNT, CDR2 YYREEE (reference sequence). V lost 4 bases to trimming and J lost 10 bases; unmatched junction nucleotides: 13. CDR3 protein: CASSPGGQGSFSQYF. The CDR3 region has the DNA TGTGCCAGCAGCCCAGGGGGACAGGGATCTTTCTCGCAGTATTTT.

Concerning this clone: Other DNA sequences in this sample translate to the same CDR3. This chain connects TRBV11-3 to TRBJ2-7, with D unresolved. This CDR3 has 11 amino acids. With 4 bases removed from V and 4 bases from J, the gap between germline ends came to 5 bases. Germline CDR1 and CDR2: SGHNT and YENEEA. The CDR3 loop reads CASSSGYEQYF. The CDR3 DNA reads as TGTGCCAGCAGCTCCGGATACGAGCAGTACTTC.

On this clone itself: Other DNA sequences in this sample translate to the same CDR3. The V and J genes are TRBV20-1 and TRBJ1-1; no reliable D call. Trimming removed 2 bases at V and 7 bases at J, with 8 bases between. Per the germline V gene, CDR1 is DFQATT and CDR2 is SNEGSKA (reference sequence). There are 11 residues in the CDR3. Written as DNA, the CDR3 is TGCAGTGCTAGAACGGGAGGTGAAGCTTTCTTT. Its translation is CSARTGGEAFF.

The V call is TRBV2, the J call TRBJ2-4; D tentatively reads TRBD1 or TRBD2 (7 bases each). Trimming left V 3 bases short and J 6 bases short, with 15 bases between. There are 15 residues in the CDR3. CDR1 and CDR2 (germline): SNHLY, FYNNEI. DNA of the CDR3: TGTGCCAGCAGTGAGGCCAGGGGGGGATTAAACATTCAGTACTTC. Encoded protein: CASSEARGGLNIQYF.

The V call is TRBV5-1, the J call TRBJ1-6; TRBD1 matches at 9 bases. The CDR3 spans 15 residues. V gave up 1 base and J gave up 14 bases; unmatched junction bases: 10. The germline CDR1 and CDR2 sequences are SGHRS and YFSETQ. The CDR3 sequence is CASSLSTGTGKSLHF. DNA of the CDR3: TGCGCCAGCAGCTTGAGCACCGGGACAGGGAAGTCCCTCCACTTT.

The rearrangement links TRBV10-3 to TRBJ2-1; D possibly corresponds to TRBD2 (6 bases). The V gene lost 8 bases and the J gene lost 4 bases, with 21 bases spanning the gap. The CDR3 runs to 16 residues. Germline V gives CDR1 ENHRY, CDR2 SYGVKD. The CDR3 here is CAIGGLGSGPYNEQFF. In nucleotides, the CDR3 is TGTGCCATCGGAGGCTTGGGGAGCGGGCCTTACAATGAGCAGTTCTTC.

As to this clone: The sample holds other DNA sequences that translate to the same CDR3. The CDR3 sequence is CASRRQGAYNEQFF. The CDR3 region has the DNA TGTGCCAGCAGAAGACAGGGTGCCTACAATGAGCAGTTCTTC. The gene calls are TRBV6-5 and TRBJ2-1; TRBD1 agrees at 7 bases. The ends lost 6 bases at V and 2 bases at J; junction bases unmatched: 4. The CDR3 is made up of 14 amino acids. The germline V gene has CDR1 MNHEY and CDR2 SVGAGI.

The rearrangement joins TRBV21-1 to TRBJ2-7; the table names TRBD2, a call not compared with the DNA. TRBV21-1 is listed as a pseudogene. The CDR3 loop spans 16 amino acids. CDR3: CASSKWNYKRDDEQYF. In DNA, the CDR3 is TGTGCCAGCAGCAAATGGAACTACAAGCGGGACGACGAGCAGTACTTC.